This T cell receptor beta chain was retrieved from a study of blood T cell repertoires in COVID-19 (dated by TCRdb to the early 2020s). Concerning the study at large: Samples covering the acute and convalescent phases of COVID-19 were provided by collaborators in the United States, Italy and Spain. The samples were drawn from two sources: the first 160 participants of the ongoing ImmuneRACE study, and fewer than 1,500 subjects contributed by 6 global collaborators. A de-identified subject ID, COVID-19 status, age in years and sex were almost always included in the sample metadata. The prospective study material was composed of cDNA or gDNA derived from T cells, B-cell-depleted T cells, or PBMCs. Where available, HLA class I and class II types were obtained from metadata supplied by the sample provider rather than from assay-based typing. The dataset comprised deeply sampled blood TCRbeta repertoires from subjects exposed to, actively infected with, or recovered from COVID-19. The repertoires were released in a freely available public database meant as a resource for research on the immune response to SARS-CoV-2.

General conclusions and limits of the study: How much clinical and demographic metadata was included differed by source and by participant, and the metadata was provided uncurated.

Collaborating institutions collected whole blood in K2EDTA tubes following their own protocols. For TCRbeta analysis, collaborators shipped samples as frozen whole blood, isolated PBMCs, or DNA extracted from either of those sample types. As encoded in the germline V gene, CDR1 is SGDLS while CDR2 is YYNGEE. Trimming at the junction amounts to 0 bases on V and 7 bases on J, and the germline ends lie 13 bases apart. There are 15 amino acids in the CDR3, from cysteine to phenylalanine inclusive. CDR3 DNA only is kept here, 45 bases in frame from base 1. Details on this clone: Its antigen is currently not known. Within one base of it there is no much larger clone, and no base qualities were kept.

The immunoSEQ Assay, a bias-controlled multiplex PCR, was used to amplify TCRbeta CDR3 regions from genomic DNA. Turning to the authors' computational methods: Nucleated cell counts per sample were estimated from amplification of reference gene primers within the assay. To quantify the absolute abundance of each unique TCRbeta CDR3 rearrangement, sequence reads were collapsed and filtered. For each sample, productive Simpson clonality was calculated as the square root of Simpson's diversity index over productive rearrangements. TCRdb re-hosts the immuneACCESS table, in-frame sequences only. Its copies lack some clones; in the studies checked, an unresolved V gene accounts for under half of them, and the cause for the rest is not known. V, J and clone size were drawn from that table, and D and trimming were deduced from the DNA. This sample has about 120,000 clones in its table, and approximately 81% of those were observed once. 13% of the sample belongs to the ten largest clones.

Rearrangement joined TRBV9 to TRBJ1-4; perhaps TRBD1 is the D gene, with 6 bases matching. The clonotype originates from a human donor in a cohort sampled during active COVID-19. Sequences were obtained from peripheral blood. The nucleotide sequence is TGTGCCAGCAGCGTAGCGGGGGGGCTGGCTGAAAAACTGTTTTTT. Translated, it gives CASSVAGGLAEKLFF.